This T cell receptor beta chain originates from a study of molecular identifiers for immune sequencing clone quantification. Study as a whole: Replicate experiments took RNA from approximately 22,000 or 94,000 naive CD8 cells, divided it five ways and sequenced four. General study findings and limits: Clones exceeding 20 RNA copies carried over 98% of effector molecules but under 1% of naive-cell molecules.

A single record per CDR3 protein comes from TCRdb applying MiXCR to the PCR reads. The table records just under 650,000 distinct CDR3 sequences, approximately 20% of them present only once. The CDR3 consists of 15 residues. CDR1 and CDR2 from the germline V gene are SGHTA and FQGNSA. Between the trimmed V and J ends, which lost 1 base and 0 bases, there was a span of 8 bases. This clonotype has at least ten counts. What it recognizes is unknown. The chain recombines TRBV7-2 with TRBJ2-3; D gene ambiguous. The clonotype was recovered from a human donor in good health. Some libraries in this study had Jurkat cell RNA spiked in. Sample: naive CD8+ T cells from blood, with Jurkat cell RNA spiked in. The subset here: FACS-sorted CD8+CD4-CCR7+CD45RA+ naive T cells. The CDR3 nucleotides read TGTGCCAGCAGCTTAGTTACTACTAGCACAGATACGCAGTATTTT. This sequence encodes CASSLVTTSTDTQYF.